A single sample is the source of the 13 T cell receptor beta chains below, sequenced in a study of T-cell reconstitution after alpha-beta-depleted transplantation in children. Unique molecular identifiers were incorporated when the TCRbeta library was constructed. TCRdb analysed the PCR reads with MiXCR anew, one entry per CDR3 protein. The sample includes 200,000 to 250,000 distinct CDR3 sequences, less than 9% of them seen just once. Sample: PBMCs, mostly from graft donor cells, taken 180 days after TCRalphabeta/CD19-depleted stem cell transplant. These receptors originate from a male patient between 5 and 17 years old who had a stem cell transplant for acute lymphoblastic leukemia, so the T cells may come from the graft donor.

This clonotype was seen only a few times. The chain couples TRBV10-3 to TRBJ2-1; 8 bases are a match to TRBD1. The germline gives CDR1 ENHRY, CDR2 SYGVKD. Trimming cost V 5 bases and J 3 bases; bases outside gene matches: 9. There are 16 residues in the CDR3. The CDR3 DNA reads TGTGCCATCAGTTATAGTCCGGGACAGGACTACAATGAGCAGTTCTTC. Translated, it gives CAISYSPGQDYNEQFF.

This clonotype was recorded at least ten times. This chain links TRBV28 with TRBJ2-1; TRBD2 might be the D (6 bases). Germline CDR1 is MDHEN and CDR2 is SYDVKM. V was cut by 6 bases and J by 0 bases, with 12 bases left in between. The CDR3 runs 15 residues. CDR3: CASSGRRASYNEQFF. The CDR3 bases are TGTGCCAGCAGCGGCAGGAGGGCCTCCTACAATGAGCAGTTCTTC.

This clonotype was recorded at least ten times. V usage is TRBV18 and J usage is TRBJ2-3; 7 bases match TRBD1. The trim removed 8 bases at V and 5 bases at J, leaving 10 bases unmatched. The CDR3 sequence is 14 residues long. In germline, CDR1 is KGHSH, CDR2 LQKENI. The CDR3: CASTDRVGGDTQYF. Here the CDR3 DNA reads TGTGCCAGCACCGACAGGGTCGGAGGAGATACGCAGTATTTT.

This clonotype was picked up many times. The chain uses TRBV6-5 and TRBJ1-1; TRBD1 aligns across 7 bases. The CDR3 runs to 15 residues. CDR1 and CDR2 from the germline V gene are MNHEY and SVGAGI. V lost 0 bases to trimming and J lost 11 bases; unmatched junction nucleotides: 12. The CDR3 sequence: CASSYSGLISRGAFF. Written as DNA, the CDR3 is TGTGCCAGCAGTTACTCAGGCCTCATTTCCAGGGGGGCTTTCTTT.

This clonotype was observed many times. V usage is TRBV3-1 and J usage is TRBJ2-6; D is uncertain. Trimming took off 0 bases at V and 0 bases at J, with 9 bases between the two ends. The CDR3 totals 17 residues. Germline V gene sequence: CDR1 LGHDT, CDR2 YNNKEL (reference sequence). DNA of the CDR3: TGTGCCAGCAGCCAAGAGAGGCCAGCCTCTGGGGCCAACGTCCTGACTTTC. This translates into CASSQERPASGANVLTF.

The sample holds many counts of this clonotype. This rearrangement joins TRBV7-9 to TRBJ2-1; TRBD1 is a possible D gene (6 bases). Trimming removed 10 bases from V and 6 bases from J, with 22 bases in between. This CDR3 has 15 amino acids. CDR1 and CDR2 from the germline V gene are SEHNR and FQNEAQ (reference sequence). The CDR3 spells CAIPRDIRLRNEQFF. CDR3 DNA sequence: TGTGCCATCCCCCGGGACATTCGATTGCGCAATGAGCAGTTCTTC.

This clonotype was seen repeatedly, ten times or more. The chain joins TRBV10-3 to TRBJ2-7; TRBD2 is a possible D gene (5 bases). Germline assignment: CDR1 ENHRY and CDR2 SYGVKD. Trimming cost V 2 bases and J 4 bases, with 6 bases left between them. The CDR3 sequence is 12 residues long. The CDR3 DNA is TGTGCCATCAGTGAGGAGGGTTACGAGCAGTACTTC. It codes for CAISEEGYEQYF.

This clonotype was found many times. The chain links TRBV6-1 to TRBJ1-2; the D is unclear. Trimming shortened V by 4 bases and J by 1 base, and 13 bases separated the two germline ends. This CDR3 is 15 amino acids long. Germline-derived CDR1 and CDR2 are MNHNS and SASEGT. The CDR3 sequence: CASSGRETGNYGYTF. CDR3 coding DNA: TGTGCCAGCAGTGGTCGGGAGACTGGTAACTATGGCTACACCTTC.

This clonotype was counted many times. Written as DNA, the CDR3 is TGTGCCAGCAGTTACGGGTACTCTGGGGCCAACGTCCTGACTTTC. Its protein product is CASSYGYSGANVLTF. The chain carries TRBV6-5 and TRBJ2-6, with D uncertain. The V gene's germline CDR1 is MNHEY and CDR2 SVGAGI. The CDR3 runs 15 residues. Trimming shortened V by 2 bases and J by 0 bases, and 5 bases separated the two germline ends.

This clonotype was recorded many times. The CDR3 spells CASSYSGASGYF. The CDR3 DNA is TGTGCCAGCAGCTACTCAGGGGCCTCGGGGTACTTC. The rearrangement joins TRBV7-2 to TRBJ2-7; D possibly corresponds to TRBD1 (6 bases). V lost 4 bases, J lost 12 bases, and 16 bases lay in between. Germline V gene sequence: CDR1 SGHTA, CDR2 FQGNSA. This CDR3 comprises 12 residues.

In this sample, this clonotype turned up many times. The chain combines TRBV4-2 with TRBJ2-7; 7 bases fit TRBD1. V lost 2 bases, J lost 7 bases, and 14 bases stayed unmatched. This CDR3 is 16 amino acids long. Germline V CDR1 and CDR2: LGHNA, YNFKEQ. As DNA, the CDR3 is TGTGCCAGCAGCCAAACTGGGACAGCCTCTACGTGGGAGCAGTACTTC. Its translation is CASSQTGTASTWEQYF.

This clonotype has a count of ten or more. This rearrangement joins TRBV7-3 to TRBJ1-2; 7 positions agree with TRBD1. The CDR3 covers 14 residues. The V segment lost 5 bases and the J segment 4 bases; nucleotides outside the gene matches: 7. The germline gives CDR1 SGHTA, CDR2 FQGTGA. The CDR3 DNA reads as TGTGCCAGCAGCCCAACAGGGGCAGGCTATGGCTACACCTTC. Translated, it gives CASSPTGAGYGYTF.

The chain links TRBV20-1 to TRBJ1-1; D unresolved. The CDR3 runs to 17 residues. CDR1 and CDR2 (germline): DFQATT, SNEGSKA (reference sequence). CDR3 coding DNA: TGCTGCGCTAGAGTTCTGATCCCTCGGGCCCCGAACACTGAAGCTTTCTTT. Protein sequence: CCARVLIPRAPNTEAFF.